This TCR beta chain originates from a study of blood T cell repertoires in COVID-19. Those enrolled in Seattle joined during active infection and were followed longitudinally afterward. Some clones are missing from TCRdb's copy, which holds only in-frame ones; the method was immunoSEQ multiplex PCR. Of about 82,000 clones listed, just under 80% are singletons. After removal of 0 bases from V and 4 bases from J, the junction contained 7 bases not matched to a gene. CDR1 is SGDLS and CDR2 is YYNGEE in the germline V gene. This CDR3 is 16 amino acids long. The TCR originated in a man aged 55 to 70 with COVID-19, enrolled during active disease. The rearrangement uses TRBV9 and TRBJ2-5; 9 positions match TRBD2. The sample was peripheral blood. The CDR3 here is CASSVGRGAGGETQYF. The CDR3 DNA reads as TGTGCCAGCAGCGTAGGCCGGGGAGCGGGAGGAGAGACCCAGTACTTC.